The 2 T cell receptor beta chains in this list originate from one sample, sequenced in a study of tissue T cells after allogeneic stem cell transplantation (dated by TCRdb to between 2020 and 2023). Receptors were amplified or captured by the immunoSEQ multiplex PCR assay. The table was pulled from immuneACCESS by TCRdb, which kept in-frame rearrangements only. Such tables lose some clones; where checked, under half of the loss comes from unresolved V genes, and the rest has no known cause. A total of several thousand clones appear in this sample, almost 40% of them only once. Together, the top ten hold about a quarter of the sample. The time point label on this specimen signifies: mouse harvest day 14 after allogeneic transplant. Each mouse graft, delivered by tail vein injection, combined 10^6 splenic CD5+ T cells with 10^7 T-cell-depleted bone marrow cells. The source material was gut tissue. All receptors derive from a female BALB/c mouse given C57BL/6 T cells with graft-versus-host disease after an allogeneic hematopoietic cell transplant.

Remarks on this clone: Gene names are the mouse ones. The CDR3 goes on 1 residue after the read ends, and that part is filled in from the germline J gene. This sequence joins TRBV26 and TRBJ2-4; D is undetermined. Germline loops: CDR1 KGHPV, CDR2 FQNQEV (reference sequence). The length of the CDR3 is 14 residues. Between the trimmed V and J ends, which lost 6 bases and 0 bases, there was a span of 10 bases. CDR3 protein: CASSPGLSQNTLYF. CDR3 DNA (partial): TGTGCCAGCAGCCCGGGCCTTAGTCAAAACACCTTGTAC.

By share, this clone counts as medium-sized. Mouse gene names and germline throughout. The read falls 1 residue short of the CDR3 end, and the missing part is taken from the germline J gene. The V gene is TRBV5, the J gene TRBJ1-3; the match to TRBD1 covers 10 bases. Per germline, CDR1 LGHNA and CDR2 YNLKQL (reference sequence). The CDR3 totals 16 residues. V was clipped by 1 base and J by 2 bases; unmatched bases: 2. The sequenced CDR3 bases are TGTGCCAGCAGCCAAGGGACAGGGGGTCCTGGAAATACGCTCTAT. It encodes CASSQGTGGPGNTLY. From start to end, the CDR3 is CASSQGTGGPGNTLYF.